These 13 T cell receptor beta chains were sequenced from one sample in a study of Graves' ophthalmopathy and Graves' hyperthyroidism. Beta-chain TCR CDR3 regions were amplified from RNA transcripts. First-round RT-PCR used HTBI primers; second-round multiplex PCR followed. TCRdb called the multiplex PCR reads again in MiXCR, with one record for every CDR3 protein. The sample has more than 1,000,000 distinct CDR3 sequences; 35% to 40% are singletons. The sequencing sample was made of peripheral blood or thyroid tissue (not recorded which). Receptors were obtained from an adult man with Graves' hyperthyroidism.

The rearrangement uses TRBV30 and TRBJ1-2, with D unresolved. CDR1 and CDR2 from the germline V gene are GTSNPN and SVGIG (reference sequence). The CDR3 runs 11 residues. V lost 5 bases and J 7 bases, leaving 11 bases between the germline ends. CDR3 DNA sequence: TGTGCCTGGCAAAAACAGAGTGGCTACACCTTC. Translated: CAWQKQSGYTF.

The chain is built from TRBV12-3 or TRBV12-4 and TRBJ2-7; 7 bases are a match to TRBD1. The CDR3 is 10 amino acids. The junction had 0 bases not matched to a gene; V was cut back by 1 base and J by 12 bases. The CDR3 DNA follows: TGTGCCAGCAGTTTAGGGACAGGGTACTTC. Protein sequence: CASSLGTGYF.

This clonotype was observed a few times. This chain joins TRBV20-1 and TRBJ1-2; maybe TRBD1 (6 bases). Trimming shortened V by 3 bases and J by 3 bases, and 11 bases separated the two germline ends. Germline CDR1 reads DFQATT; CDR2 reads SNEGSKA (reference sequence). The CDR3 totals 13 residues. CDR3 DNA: TGCAGTGCTAGTTATCCAGGGGACTATGGCTACACCTTC. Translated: CSASYPGDYGYTF.

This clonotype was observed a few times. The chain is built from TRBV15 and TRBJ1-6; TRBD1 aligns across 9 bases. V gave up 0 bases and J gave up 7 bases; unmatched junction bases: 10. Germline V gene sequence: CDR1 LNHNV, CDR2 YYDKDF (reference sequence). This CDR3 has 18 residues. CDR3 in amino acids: CATSRDATGQGRNSPLHF. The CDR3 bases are TGTGCCACCAGCAGAGATGCTACGGGACAGGGACGGAATTCACCCCTCCACTTT.

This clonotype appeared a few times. The CDR3 is CASSVVALGNTEAFF. The CDR3 region has the DNA TGTGCCAGCAGCGTAGTAGCTCTGGGAAACACTGAAGCTTTCTTT. This sequence joins TRBV9 and TRBJ1-1; D is undetermined. V was cut by 0 bases and J by 2 bases, with 11 bases left in between. Looked up from germline, CDR1 is SGDLS and CDR2 is YYNGEE. This CDR3 comprises 15 residues.

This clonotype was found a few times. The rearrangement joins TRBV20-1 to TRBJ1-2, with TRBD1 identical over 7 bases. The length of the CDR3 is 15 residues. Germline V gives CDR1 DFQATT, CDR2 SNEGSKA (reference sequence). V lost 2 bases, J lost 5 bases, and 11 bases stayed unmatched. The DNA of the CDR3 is TGCAGTGCTAGAAGGACCGGGACAGAATTATATGGCTACACCTTC. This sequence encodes CSARRTGTELYGYTF.

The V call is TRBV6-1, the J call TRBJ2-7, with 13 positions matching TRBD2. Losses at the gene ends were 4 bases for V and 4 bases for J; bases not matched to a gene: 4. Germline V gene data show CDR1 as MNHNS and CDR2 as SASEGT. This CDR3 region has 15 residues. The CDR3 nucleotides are TGTGCCAGCAGTGGACTAGCGGGGGGAGCGTACGAGCAGTACTTC. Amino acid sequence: CASSGLAGGAYEQYF.

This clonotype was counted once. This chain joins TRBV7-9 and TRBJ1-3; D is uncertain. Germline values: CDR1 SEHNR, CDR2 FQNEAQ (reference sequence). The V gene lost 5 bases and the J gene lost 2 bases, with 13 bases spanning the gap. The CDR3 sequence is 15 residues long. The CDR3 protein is CASSPPQHPGNTIYF. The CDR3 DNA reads TGTGCCAGCAGCCCCCCCCAGCATCCTGGAAACACCATATATTTT.

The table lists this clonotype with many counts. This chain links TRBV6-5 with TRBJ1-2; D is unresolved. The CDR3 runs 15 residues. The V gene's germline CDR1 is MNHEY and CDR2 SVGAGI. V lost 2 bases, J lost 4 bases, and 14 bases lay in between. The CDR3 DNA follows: TGTGCCAGCAGTTACCGACACCAGAGAGGCTATGGCTACACCTTC. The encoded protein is CASSYRHQRGYGYTF.

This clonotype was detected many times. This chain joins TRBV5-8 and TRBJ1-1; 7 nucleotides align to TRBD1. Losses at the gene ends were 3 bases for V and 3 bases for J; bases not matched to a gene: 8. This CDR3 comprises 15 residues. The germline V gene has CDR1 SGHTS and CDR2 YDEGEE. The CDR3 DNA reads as TGTGCCAGCAGCTCGACGGAACAGGGGTACACTGAAGCTTTCTTT. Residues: CASSSTEQGYTEAFF.

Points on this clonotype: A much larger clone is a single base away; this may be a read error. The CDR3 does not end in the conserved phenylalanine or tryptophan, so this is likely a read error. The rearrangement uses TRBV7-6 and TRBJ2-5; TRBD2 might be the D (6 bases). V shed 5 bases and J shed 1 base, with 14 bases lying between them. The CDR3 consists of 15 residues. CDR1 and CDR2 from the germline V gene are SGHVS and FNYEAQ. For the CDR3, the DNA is TGTGCCAGCAGCCGAACGACTAGTATCCAAGAGACCCAGTACCTC. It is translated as CASSRTTSIQETQYL.

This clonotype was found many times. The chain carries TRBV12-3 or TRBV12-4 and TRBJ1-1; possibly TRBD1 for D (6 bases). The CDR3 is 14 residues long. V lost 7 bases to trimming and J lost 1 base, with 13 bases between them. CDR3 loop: CASNGGGQNTEAFF. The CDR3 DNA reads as TGTGCCAGCAATGGCGGGGGGCAGAACACTGAAGCTTTCTTT.

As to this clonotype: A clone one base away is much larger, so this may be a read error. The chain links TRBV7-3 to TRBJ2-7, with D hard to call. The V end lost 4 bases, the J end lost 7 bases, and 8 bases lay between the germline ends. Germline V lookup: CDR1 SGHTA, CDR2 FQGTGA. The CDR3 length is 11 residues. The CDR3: CASSSLSEQYF. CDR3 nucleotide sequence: TGTGCCAGCAGCTCCCTTTCTGAGCAGTACTTC.